This TCR beta chain emerged from a study of blood T cell repertoires in COVID-19. Study-wide context: PBMCs, B-cell-depleted T cells, or T cells were the source of the cDNA or gDNA that made up the material.

The CDR3 is 14 amino acids. V lost 4 bases to trimming and J lost 1 base, with 11 bases between them. CDR1 and CDR2 (germline): SGDLS, YYNGEE. Clones were sequenced by immunoSEQ multiplex PCR, and TCRdb holds only the in-frame ones, with some missing. The sample lists about 140,000 clones; approximately 83% were seen once. V and J are TRBV9 and TRBJ1-1; no definite D call. Source material: peripheral blood. The TCR comes from a human donor in a cohort sampled during active COVID-19. The CDR3 DNA follows: TGTGCCAGCAGCTTTTATACAGAGAACACTGAAGCTTTCTTT. It translates to CASSFYTENTEAFF.